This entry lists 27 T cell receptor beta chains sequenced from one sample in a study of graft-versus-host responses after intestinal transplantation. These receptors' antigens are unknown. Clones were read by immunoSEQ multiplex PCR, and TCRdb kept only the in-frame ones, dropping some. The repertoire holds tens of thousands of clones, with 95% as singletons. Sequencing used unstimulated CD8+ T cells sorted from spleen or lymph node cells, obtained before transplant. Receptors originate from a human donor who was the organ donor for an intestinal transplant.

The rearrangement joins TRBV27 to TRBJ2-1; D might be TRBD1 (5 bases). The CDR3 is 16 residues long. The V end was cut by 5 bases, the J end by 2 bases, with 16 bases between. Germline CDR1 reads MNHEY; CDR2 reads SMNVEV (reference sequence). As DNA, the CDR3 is TGTGCCAGCAGTCCCAGGGCCCTGATGGCCTACAATGAGCAGTTCTTC. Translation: CASSPRALMAYNEQFF.

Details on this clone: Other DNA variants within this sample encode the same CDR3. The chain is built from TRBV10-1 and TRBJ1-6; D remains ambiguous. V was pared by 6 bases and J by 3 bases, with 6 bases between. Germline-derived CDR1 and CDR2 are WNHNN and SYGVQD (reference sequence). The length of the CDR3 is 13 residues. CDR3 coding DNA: TGCGCCAGCAGGGAGAACTATAATTCACCCCTCCACTTT. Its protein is CASRENYNSPLHF.

This CDR3 is CASLTGEGYTF. The CDR3 DNA reads TGTGCCAGCTTAACAGGGGAGGGCTACACCTTC. V is TRBV6-7 and J is TRBJ1-2, with 7 bases matching TRBD1. TRBV6-7 is classed as an ORF, of uncertain function. CDR3 length equals 11 residues. J lost 8 bases, V lost 8 bases, and 5 bases had no gene match.

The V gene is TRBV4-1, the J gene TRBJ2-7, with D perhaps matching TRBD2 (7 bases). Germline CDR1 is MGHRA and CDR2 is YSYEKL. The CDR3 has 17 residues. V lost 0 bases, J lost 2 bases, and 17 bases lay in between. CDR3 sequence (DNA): TGCGCCAGCAGCCAAGATCAGGAGGGGGGGAGGACCTACGAGCAGTACTTC. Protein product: CASSQDQEGGRTYEQYF.

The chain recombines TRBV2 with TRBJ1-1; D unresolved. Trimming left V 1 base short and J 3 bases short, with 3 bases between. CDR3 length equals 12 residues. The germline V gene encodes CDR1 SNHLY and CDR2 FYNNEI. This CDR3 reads CASSEVDTEAFF. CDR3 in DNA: TGTGCCAGCAGTGAAGTCGACACTGAAGCTTTCTTT.

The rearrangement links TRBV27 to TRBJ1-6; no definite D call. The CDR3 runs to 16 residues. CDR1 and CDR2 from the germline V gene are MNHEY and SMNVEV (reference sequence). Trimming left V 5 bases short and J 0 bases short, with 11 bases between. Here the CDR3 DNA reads TGTGCCAGCAGTGCAGTATTGAGCTCCTATAATTCACCCCTCCACTTT. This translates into CASSAVLSSYNSPLHF.

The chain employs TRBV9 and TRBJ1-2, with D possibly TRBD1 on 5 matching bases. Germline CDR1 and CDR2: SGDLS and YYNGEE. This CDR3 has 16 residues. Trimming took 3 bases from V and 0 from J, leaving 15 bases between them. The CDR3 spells CASSAVSQTANYGYTF. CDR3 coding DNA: TGTGCCAGCAGCGCCGTTTCGCAGACAGCTAACTATGGCTACACCTTC.

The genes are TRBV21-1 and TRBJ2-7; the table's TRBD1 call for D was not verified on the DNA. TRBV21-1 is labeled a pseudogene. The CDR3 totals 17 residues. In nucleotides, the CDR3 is TGTGCCAGCAGCAAAGAGATCAAGCAGGGCACTCAGCACGAGCAGTACTTC. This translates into CASSKEIKQGTQHEQYF.

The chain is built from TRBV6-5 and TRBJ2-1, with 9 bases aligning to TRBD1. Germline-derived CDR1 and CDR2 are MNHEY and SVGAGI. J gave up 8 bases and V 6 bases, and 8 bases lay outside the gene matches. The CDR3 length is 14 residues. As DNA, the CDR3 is TGTGCCAGCAGCGCCGGGACAGGGTCCCATGAGCAGTTCTTC. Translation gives CASSAGTGSHEQFF.

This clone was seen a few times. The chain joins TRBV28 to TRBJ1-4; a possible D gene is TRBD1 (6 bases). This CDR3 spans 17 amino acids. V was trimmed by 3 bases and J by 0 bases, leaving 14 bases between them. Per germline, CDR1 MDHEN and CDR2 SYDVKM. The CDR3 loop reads CASSLNPGAPTNEKLFF. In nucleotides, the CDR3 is TGTGCCAGCAGTTTGAACCCGGGGGCCCCAACTAATGAAAAACTGTTTTTT.

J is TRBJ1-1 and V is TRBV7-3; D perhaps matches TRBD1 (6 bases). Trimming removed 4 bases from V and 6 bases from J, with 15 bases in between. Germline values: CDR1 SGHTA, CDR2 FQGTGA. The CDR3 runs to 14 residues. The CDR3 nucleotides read TGTGCCAGCAGCTACACGGTCGGACAGTCTGAAGCTTTCTTT. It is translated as CASSYTVGQSEAFF.

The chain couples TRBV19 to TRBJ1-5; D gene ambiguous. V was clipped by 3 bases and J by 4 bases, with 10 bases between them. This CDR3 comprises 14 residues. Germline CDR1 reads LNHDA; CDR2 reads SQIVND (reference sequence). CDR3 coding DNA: TGTGCCAGTAGTATTGGGTCCCTGAATCAGCCCCAGCATTTT. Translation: CASSIGSLNQPQHF.

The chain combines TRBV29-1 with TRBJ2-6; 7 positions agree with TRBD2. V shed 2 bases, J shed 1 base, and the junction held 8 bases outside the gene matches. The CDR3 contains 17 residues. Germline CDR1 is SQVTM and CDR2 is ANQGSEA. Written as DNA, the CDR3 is TGCAGCGTTGAAAAGTCAAGGGAGGGATCTGGGGCCAACGTCCTGACTTTC. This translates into CSVEKSREGSGANVLTF.

The CDR3: CASSEASGTGTDTQYF. The DNA for the CDR3 is TGTGCCAGCAGTGAAGCTTCCGGGACAGGGACAGATACGCAGTATTTT. The V call is TRBV6-1, the J call TRBJ2-3; 9 bases fit TRBD1. The CDR3 runs to 16 residues. From germline, CDR1 is MNHNS and CDR2 SASEGT. J lost 3 bases, V lost 0 bases, and 4 bases had no gene match.

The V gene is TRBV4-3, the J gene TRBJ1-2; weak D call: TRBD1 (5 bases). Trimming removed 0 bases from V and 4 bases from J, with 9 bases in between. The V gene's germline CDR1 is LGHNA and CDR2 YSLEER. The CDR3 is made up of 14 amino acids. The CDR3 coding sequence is TGCGCCAGCAGCCAAGAGGAGGGGTTCTATGGCTACACCTTC. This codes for CASSQEEGFYGYTF.

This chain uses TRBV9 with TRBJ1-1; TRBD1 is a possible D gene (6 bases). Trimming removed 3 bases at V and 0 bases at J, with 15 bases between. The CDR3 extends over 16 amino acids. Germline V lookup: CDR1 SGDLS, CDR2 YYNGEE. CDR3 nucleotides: TGTGCCAGCAGCGAGGGAGGGGGAAGCATGAACACTGAAGCTTTCTTT. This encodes CASSEGGGSMNTEAFF.

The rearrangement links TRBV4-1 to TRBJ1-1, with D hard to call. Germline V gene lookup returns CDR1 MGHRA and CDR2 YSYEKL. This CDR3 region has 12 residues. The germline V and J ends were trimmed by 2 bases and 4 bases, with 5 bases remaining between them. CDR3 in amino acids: CASSQSGTEAFF. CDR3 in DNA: TGCGCCAGCAGCCAATCCGGCACTGAAGCTTTCTTT.

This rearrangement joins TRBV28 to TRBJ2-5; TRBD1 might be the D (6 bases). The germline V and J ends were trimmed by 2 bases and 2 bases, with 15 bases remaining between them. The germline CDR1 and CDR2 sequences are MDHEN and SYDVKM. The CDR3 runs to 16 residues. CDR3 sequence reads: CASSLVFTGIQETQYF. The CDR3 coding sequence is TGTGCCAGCAGTTTAGTCTTCACAGGGATACAAGAGACCCAGTACTTC.

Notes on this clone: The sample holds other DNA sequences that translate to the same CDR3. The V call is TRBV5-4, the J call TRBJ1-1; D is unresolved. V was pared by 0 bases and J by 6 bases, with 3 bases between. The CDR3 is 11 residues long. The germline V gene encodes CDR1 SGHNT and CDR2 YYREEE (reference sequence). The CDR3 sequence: CASSLGAEAFF. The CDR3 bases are TGTGCCAGCAGCTTGGGTGCTGAAGCTTTCTTT.

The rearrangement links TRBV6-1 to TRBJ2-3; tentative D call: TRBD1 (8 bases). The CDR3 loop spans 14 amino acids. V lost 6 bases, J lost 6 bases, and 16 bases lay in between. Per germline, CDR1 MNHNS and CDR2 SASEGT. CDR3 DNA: TGTGCCAGCAGCGCAACAGGGGGGGCGGATACGCAGTATTTT. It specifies CASSATGGADTQYF.

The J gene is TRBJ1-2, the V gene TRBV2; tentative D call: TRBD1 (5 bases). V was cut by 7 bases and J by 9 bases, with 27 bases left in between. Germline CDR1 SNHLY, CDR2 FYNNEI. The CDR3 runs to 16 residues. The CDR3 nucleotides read TGTGCCAGCACCGAGGGGTGGGGGGATGGTGGCTTGCGCTACACCTTC. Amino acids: CASTEGWGDGGLRYTF.

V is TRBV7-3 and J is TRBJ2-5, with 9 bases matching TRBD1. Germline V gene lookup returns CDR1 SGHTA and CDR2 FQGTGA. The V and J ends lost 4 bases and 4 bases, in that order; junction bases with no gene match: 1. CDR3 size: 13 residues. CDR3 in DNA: TGTGCCAGCAGCTCGGGACAGGGAGAGACCCAGTACTTC. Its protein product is CASSSGQGETQYF.

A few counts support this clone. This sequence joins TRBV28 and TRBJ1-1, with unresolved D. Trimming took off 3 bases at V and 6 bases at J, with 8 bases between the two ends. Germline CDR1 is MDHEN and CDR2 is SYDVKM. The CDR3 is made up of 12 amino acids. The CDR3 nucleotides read TGTGCCAGCAGTTTGATGGGCCCTGAAGCTTTCTTT. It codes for CASSLMGPEAFF. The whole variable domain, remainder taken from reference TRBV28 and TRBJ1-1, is DVKVTQSSRYLVKRTGEKVFLECVQDMDHENMFWYRQDPGLGLRLIYFSYDVKMKEKGDIPEGYSVSREKKERFSLILESASTNQTSMYLCASSLMGPEAFFGQGTRLTVV.

CDR3 coding DNA: TGTGCCAGCAGTTTAAGCGGGGTAGGGGATACGCAGTATTTT. This translates into CASSLSGVGDTQYF. This chain joins TRBV28 and TRBJ2-3; 7 nucleotides line up with TRBD2. This CDR3 comprises 14 residues. Germline CDR1 reads MDHEN; CDR2 reads SYDVKM. Germline trimming cut 2 bases from V and 6 bases from J; bases unmatched to any gene: 5.

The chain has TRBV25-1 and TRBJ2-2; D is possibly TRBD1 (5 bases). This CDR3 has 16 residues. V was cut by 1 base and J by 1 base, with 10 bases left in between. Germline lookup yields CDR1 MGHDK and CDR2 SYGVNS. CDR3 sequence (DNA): TGTGCCAGCAGTGAATTAGTCGACAGGAACACCGGGGAGCTGTTTTTT. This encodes CASSELVDRNTGELFF.

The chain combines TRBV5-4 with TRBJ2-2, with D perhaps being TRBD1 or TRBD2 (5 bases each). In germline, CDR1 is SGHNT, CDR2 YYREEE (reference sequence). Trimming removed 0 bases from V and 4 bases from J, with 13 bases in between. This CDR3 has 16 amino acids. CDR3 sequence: CASSLEVGESTGELFF. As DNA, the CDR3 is TGTGCCAGCAGCTTGGAAGTGGGGGAAAGCACCGGGGAGCTGTTTTTT.

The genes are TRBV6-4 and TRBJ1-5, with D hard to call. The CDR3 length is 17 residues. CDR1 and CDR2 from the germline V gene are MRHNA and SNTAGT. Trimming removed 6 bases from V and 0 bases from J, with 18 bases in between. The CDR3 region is CASRRFSYISSNQPQHF. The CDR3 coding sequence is TGTGCCAGCAGGAGGTTTAGTTACATTTCTAGCAATCAGCCCCAGCATTTT.